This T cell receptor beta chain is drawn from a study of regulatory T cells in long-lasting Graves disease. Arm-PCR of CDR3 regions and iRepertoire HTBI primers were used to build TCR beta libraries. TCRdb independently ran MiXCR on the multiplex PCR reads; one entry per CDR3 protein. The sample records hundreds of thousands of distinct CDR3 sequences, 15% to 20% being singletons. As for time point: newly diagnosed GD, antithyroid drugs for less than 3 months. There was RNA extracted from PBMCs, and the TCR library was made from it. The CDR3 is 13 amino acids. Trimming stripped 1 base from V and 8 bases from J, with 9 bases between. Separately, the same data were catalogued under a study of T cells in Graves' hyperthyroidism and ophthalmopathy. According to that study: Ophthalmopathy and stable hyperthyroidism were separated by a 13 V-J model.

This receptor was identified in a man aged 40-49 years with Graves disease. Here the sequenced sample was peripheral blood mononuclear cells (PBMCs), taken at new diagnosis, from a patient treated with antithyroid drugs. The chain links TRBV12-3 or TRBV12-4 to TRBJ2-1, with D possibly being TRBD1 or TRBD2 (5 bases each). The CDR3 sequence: CASSLGGTYEQFF. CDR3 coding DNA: TGTGCCAGCAGTTTAGGAGGGACCTATGAGCAGTTCTTC.